This TCR beta chain appears in the sequencing data of a study of T-cell reconstitution after alpha-beta-depleted transplantation in children. The TCRbeta library was prepared with unique molecular identifiers. One entry per CDR3 protein, called by TCRdb with MiXCR from the PCR reads. The data contain hundreds of thousands of distinct CDR3 sequences, 16% of them singletons. Trimming removed 0 bases at V and 2 bases at J, with 10 bases between. This CDR3 is 15 amino acids long. Germline V CDR1 and CDR2: LGHNA, YNFKEQ. This sample comprised PBMCs from the stem cell graft donor, obtained from the stem cell graft. This rearrangement joins TRBV4-2 to TRBJ1-2; D perhaps matches TRBD1 (6 bases). The clonotype was recovered from a human donor who donated a stem cell graft to a child with acute myeloid leukemia. DNA of the CDR3: TGTGCCAGCAGCCAAGAGGCAGGGGCCAACTATGGCTACACCTTC. Translation: CASSQEAGANYGYTF.